Below, 22 T cell receptor beta chains from the same sample are listed, as sequenced in a study of brain T cells in children with intractable seizures. TCRdb's copy holds only in-frame clones and misses some; the assay was immunoSEQ multiplex PCR. The table shows 100,000 to 120,000 clones, with 90% to 95% occurring only once. This specimen consisted of peripheral blood, obtained at surgery. The receptors originated from a boy less than two years old with hemimegalencephaly and intractable seizures.

The J gene is TRBJ2-1, the V gene TRBV4-3; possibly TRBD1 for D (5 bases). CDR3 length: 16 amino acids. The germline V gene encodes CDR1 LGHNA and CDR2 YSLEER. Trimming took off 0 bases at V and 4 bases at J, with 13 bases between the two ends. DNA of the CDR3: TGCGCCAGCAGCCAAGAGATGGCAGGACAATACAATGAGCAGTTCTTC. Its translation: CASSQEMAGQYNEQFF.

This clone was counted once. The genes are TRBV6-2 or TRBV6-3 and TRBJ2-7; TRBD1 might be the D (6 bases). Germline V gene sequence: CDR1 MNHEY, CDR2 SVGEGT. The germline V and J ends were trimmed by 8 bases and 6 bases, with 20 bases remaining between them. CDR3 size: 14 residues. The chain's CDR3 is CASGPGTPSSEQYF. CDR3 in DNA: TGTGCCAGCGGCCCCGGGACACCGTCTTCCGAGCAGTACTTC.

The chain is built from TRBV7-2 and TRBJ2-1, with 11 bases matching TRBD2. The trim removed 4 bases at V and 7 bases at J, leaving 6 bases unmatched. The germline V gene encodes CDR1 SGHTA and CDR2 FQGNSA. This CDR3 contains 15 residues. As DNA, the CDR3 is TGTGCCAGCAGCTCGGTGACTAGCGGGGTTAATGAGCAGTTCTTC. Residues: CASSSVTSGVNEQFF. Based on the CDR3 plus reference TRBV7-2 and TRBJ2-1, the full variable domain is GAGVSQSPSNKVTEKGKDVELRCDPISGHTALYWYRQSLGQGLEFLIYFQGNSAPDKSGLPSDRFSAERTGGSVSTLTIQRTQQEDSAVYLCASSSVTSGVNEQFFGPGTRLTVL.

The chain uses TRBV27 and TRBJ1-6; 9 nucleotides line up with TRBD1. Germline V gives CDR1 MNHEY, CDR2 SMNVEV (reference sequence). This CDR3 contains 15 residues. J lost 3 bases, V lost 7 bases, and 4 bases had no gene match. The CDR3 DNA reads TGTGCCAGCACTGACAGGGGGAACTATAATTCACCCCTCCACTTT. It codes for CASTDRGNYNSPLHF.

The V call is TRBV24-1, the J call TRBJ1-2; D uncertain. From germline, CDR1 is KGHDR and CDR2 SFDVKD. The CDR3 contains 13 residues. Trimming shortened V by 2 bases and J by 7 bases, and 10 bases separated the two germline ends. This CDR3 is CATSDSGRTGYTF. The CDR3 DNA is TGTGCCACCAGTGATTCTGGAAGGACTGGCTACACCTTC.

This clone has only a few counts. The chain couples TRBV5-6 to TRBJ1-5; the D gene is possibly TRBD1 (5 bases). CDR1 SGHDT and CDR2 YYEEEE come from the germline V gene. There are 13 residues in the CDR3. The V end was cut by 1 base, the J end by 5 bases, with 7 bases between. CDR3 nucleotides: TGTGCCAGCAGCTTGATGACAGATCAGCCCCAGCATTTT. As protein: CASSLMTDQPQHF.

V and J are TRBV28 and TRBJ2-7; D might be TRBD2 (5 bases). The V gene lost 3 bases and the J gene lost 2 bases, with 11 bases spanning the gap. Germline values: CDR1 MDHEN, CDR2 SYDVKM. There are 14 residues in the CDR3. The CDR3 nucleotides read TGTGCCAGCAGTTTGCCTACTAGTCCCTACGAGCAGTACTTC. Residues: CASSLPTSPYEQYF.

The J gene is TRBJ2-7, the V gene TRBV4-2; D perhaps matches TRBD2 (6 bases). Per the germline V gene, CDR1 is LGHNA and CDR2 is YNFKEQ. The CDR3 is made up of 13 amino acids. Trimming took 4 bases from V and 1 from J, leaving 8 bases between them. CDR3 coding DNA: TGTGCCAGCAGCCGGACTATTTCCTACGAGCAGTACTTC. This codes for CASSRTISYEQYF.

J is TRBJ2-1 and V is TRBV5-6; a possible D gene is TRBD2 (6 bases). The germline gives CDR1 SGHDT, CDR2 YYEEEE. CDR3 length: 11 residues. Trimming shortened V by 4 bases and J by 14 bases, and 13 bases separated the two germline ends. CDR3 bases: TGTGCCAGCAGCGTGCGGGAAACCAAGTTCTTC. The encoded protein is CASSVRETKFF. Variable domain in full (rest from reference TRBV5-6 and TRBJ2-1): DAGVTQSPTHLIKTRGQQVTLRCSPKSGHDTVSWYQQALGQGPQFIFQYYEEEERQRGNFPDRFSGHQFPNYSSELNVNALLLGDSALYLCASSVRETKFFGPGTRLTVL.

This clone appeared a single time. This chain connects TRBV30 to TRBJ2-5; 7 bases fit TRBD2. Losses at the gene ends were 2 bases for V and 5 bases for J; bases not matched to a gene: 8. Germline lookup yields CDR1 GTSNPN and CDR2 SVGIG (reference sequence). The CDR3 sequence is 14 residues long. The CDR3 DNA reads as TGTGCCTGGAGTTCTGGGGGGGTCGGGGAGACCCAGTACTTC. Protein: CAWSSGGVGETQYF.

The genes are TRBV5-1 and TRBJ1-1; possible D gene TRBD1, 6 bases. The CDR3 spans 16 residues. V lost 1 base and J lost 1, with 14 bases in between. Germline-derived CDR1 and CDR2 are SGHRS and YFSETQ. The CDR3 coding sequence is TGCGCCAGCAGCTTGTTCCCTGGACAGCGGAACACTGAAGCTTTCTTT. As protein: CASSLFPGQRNTEAFF.

V gene TRBV28 combines with J gene TRBJ1-1, with 11 bases aligning to TRBD1. Germline CDR1 is MDHEN and CDR2 is SYDVKM. This CDR3 region has 14 residues. After removal of 5 bases from V and 6 bases from J, the junction contained 5 bases not matched to a gene. Written as DNA, the CDR3 is TGTGCCAGCAGTCGGGACAGGGGGAAAGCTGAAGCTTTCTTT. It is translated as CASSRDRGKAEAFF.

This rearrangement joins TRBV18 to TRBJ2-5; D is ambiguous. V was cut by 0 bases and J by 1 base, with 6 bases left in between. The germline V gene encodes CDR1 KGHSH and CDR2 LQKENI. The CDR3 has 14 amino acids. The CDR3 loop is CASSPPTGQETQYF. The CDR3, as DNA: TGTGCCAGCTCACCACCAACGGGCCAAGAGACCCAGTACTTC.

The chain links TRBV11-2 to TRBJ1-4, with D tentatively TRBD1 (6 bases). Between the trimmed V and J ends, which lost 3 bases and 5 bases, there was a span of 10 bases. The CDR3 is 14 residues long. Looked up from germline, CDR1 is SGHAT and CDR2 is FQNNGV. The CDR3 sequence: CASSLGHSNEKLFF. The DNA for the CDR3 is TGTGCCAGCAGCTTGGGACACTCAAATGAAAAACTGTTTTTT.

This clone was seen just once. The V call is TRBV9, the J call TRBJ2-7; the match to TRBD2 covers 8 bases. The CDR3 sequence is 15 residues long. The trim removed 2 bases at V and 5 bases at J, leaving 9 bases unmatched. Per germline, CDR1 SGDLS and CDR2 YYNGEE. The CDR3 coding sequence is TGTGCCAGCAGCGTGCGAGGTAGCGGGACGGACGAGCAGTACTTC. Translation gives CASSVRGSGTDEQYF.

V usage is TRBV12-5 and J usage is TRBJ2-5; no definite D call. Trimming removed 3 bases at V and 9 bases at J, with 11 bases between. The V gene's germline CDR1 is LGHNT and CDR2 FRNRAP. The CDR3 consists of 12 residues. The CDR3 protein is CASGFDRSAQYF. CDR3 sequence (DNA): TGTGCTAGTGGTTTCGATCGGTCAGCCCAGTACTTC.

The chain carries TRBV2 and TRBJ2-7; 9 nucleotides match TRBD2. Per germline, CDR1 SNHLY and CDR2 FYNNEI. Trimming at V came to 7 bases and at J to 4 bases, leaving 11 bases not matched to a gene. This CDR3 region has 15 residues. The CDR3 bases are TGTGCCAGCATCCCTTCTAGCGGGAAGAGTTACGAGCAGTACTTC. Translating gives CASIPSSGKSYEQYF.

The chain couples TRBV28 to TRBJ2-5; 8 bases match TRBD1. CDR3 length: 16 amino acids. CDR1 is MDHEN and CDR2 is SYDVKM in the germline V gene. V trimming: 3 bases; J trimming: 4 bases; junction bases outside the gene matches: 10. The chain's CDR3 is CASSLGAQGAAETQYF. As DNA, the CDR3 is TGTGCCAGCAGTTTGGGGGCCCAGGGGGCCGCAGAGACCCAGTACTTC.

The rearrangement links TRBV9 to TRBJ2-7; the D gene is possibly TRBD2 (6 bases). The CDR3 spans 15 residues. Trimming shortened V by 0 bases and J by 5 bases, and 15 bases separated the two germline ends. From germline, CDR1 is SGDLS and CDR2 YYNGEE. This chain's CDR3 is CASSVVGSGINEQYF. For the CDR3, the DNA is TGTGCCAGCAGCGTAGTTGGTAGCGGAATAAACGAGCAGTACTTC.

The V gene is TRBV6-1, the J gene TRBJ1-2; D unclear. This CDR3 comprises 17 residues. The V gene's germline CDR1 is MNHNS and CDR2 SASEGT. V lost 2 bases and J lost 3, with 19 bases in between. The CDR3 DNA is TGTGCCAGCAGTGAAAGAGCTCTACCTTGGGCGTACTATGGCTACACCTTC. It translates to CASSERALPWAYYGYTF.

The chain combines TRBV6-5 with TRBJ2-1, with 8 positions matching TRBD2. The CDR3 length is 15 residues. V lost 6 bases to trimming and J lost 2 bases; unmatched junction nucleotides: 6. From germline, CDR1 is MNHEY and CDR2 SVGAGI. CDR3 sequence reads: CASRSIAGTYNEQFF. The CDR3 DNA sequence: TGTGCCAGCAGATCTATAGCGGGGACCTACAATGAGCAGTTCTTC.

The chain employs TRBV19 and TRBJ1-4; D gene unclear. The germline V and J ends were trimmed by 5 bases and 10 bases, with 11 bases remaining between them. The CDR3 sequence is 12 residues long. Germline V gene lookup returns CDR1 LNHDA and CDR2 SQIVND (reference sequence). The CDR3 loop reads CASSPLQGKLFF. CDR3 nucleotides: TGTGCCAGTAGTCCCCTACAAGGAAAACTGTTTTTT.